These 23 T cell receptor beta chains were sequenced from one sample in a study of shared clonotypes between healthy human individuals. Assay: immunoSEQ multiplex PCR; the TCRdb copy retains only in-frame clones and omits some. The data hold some 900,000 clones, with 70% to 85% observed a single time. Sequences were obtained from memory CD4+ T cells sorted from blood. Subset indicated: CD45RA-negative fraction. The origin of the receptors is a man younger than 35 in good health.

V usage is TRBV7-2 and J usage is TRBJ2-5; no definite D call. CDR3 length equals 12 residues. V gave up 5 bases and J gave up 5 bases, with 9 bases separating them. Germline V gives CDR1 SGHTA, CDR2 FQGNSA. The DNA of the CDR3 is TGTGCCAGCAGCCCGGGTAGGGAGACCCAGTACTTC. It codes for CASSPGRETQYF.

V usage is TRBV30 and J usage is TRBJ1-2, with D tentatively TRBD1 (6 bases). Germline V gene data show CDR1 as GTSNPN and CDR2 as SVGIG (reference sequence). Trimming stripped 0 bases from V and 4 bases from J, with 9 bases between. The CDR3 extends over 13 amino acids. CDR3 in amino acids: CAWSVTGTYGYTF. CDR3 coding DNA: TGTGCCTGGAGTGTAACAGGGACCTATGGCTACACCTTC.

This chain connects TRBV5-6 to TRBJ1-6, with 8 bases matching TRBD1. With 2 bases clipped from V and 6 bases from J, the junction kept 7 bases outside the gene matches. Germline CDR1 is SGHDT and CDR2 is YYEEEE. This CDR3 has 16 residues. Here the CDR3 reads CASSFSPGQANSPLHF. The CDR3, as DNA: TGTGCCAGCAGCTTTTCCCCGGGACAGGCTAATTCACCCCTCCACTTT. The whole variable domain, filled in from reference TRBV5-6 and TRBJ1-6, reads DAGVTQSPTHLIKTRGQQVTLRCSPKSGHDTVSWYQQALGQGPQFIFQYYEEEERQRGNFPDRFSGHQFPNYSSELNVNALLLGDSALYLCASSFSPGQANSPLHFGNGTRLTVT.

V is TRBV29-1 and J is TRBJ1-5, with TRBD1 as a possible D gene (6 bases). In germline, CDR1 is SQVTM, CDR2 ANQGSEA. V was trimmed by 6 bases and J by 4 bases, leaving 16 bases between them. The CDR3 is made up of 14 amino acids. DNA for the CDR3: TGCAGCGTAAGTTTGGGGGGCGAGAATCAGCCCCAGCATTTT. Protein sequence: CSVSLGGENQPQHF.

Only one count was recorded for this clone. The chain uses TRBV5-1 and TRBJ2-6; 8 bases map to TRBD1. The CDR3 contains 17 residues. After removal of 3 bases from V and 0 bases from J, the junction contained 5 bases not matched to a gene. Per the germline V gene, CDR1 is SGHRS and CDR2 is YFSETQ. CDR3 bases: TGCGCCAGCAGCTCGACAGGGGTCCCCTCTGGGGCCAACGTCCTGACTTTC. Protein: CASSSTGVPSGANVLTF.

This clone has just a few counts. This chain connects TRBV7-9 to TRBJ1-1; D is undetermined. Germline values: CDR1 SEHNR, CDR2 FQNEAQ (reference sequence). The CDR3 has 14 amino acids. V shed 5 bases and J shed 0 bases, with 10 bases lying between them. The CDR3 DNA reads as TGTGCCAGCAGCATGATGACCCTGAACACTGAAGCTTTCTTT. Protein product: CASSMMTLNTEAFF.

The chain recombines TRBV6-1 with TRBJ2-2; a weak D match, TRBD2 (7 bases). V lost 4 bases and J 0 bases, leaving 12 bases between the germline ends. The CDR3 length is 16 residues. Germline values: CDR1 MNHNS, CDR2 SASEGT. In nucleotides, the CDR3 is TGTGCCAGCAGTGGGGGAGGGGGGTCGAACACCGGGGAGCTGTTTTTT. Translated: CASSGGGGSNTGELFF.

The chain carries TRBV6-5 and TRBJ2-7; D perhaps matches TRBD2 (6 bases). The CDR3 sequence is 14 residues long. In germline, CDR1 is MNHEY, CDR2 SVGAGI. V was shortened by 5 bases and J by 6 bases, with 17 bases between the two germline ends. The DNA for the CDR3 is TGTGCCAGCAGTACCCCCGGGGGATCGCGCGAGCAGTACTTC. Translated, it gives CASSTPGGSREQYF.

This chain connects TRBV9 to TRBJ1-2; 10 nucleotides line up with TRBD1. Germline V gives CDR1 SGDLS, CDR2 YYNGEE. V lost 4 bases and J lost 4; bases outside the gene matches: 7. CDR3 length equals 15 residues. The CDR3 DNA sequence: TGTGCCAGCAGCACCGGGACAGGGGACGCCTATGGCTACACCTTC. Residues: CASSTGTGDAYGYTF.

In its sample, this clone was seen many times. V usage is TRBV14 and J usage is TRBJ2-1, with 11 bases identical to TRBD2. From germline, CDR1 is SGHDN and CDR2 FVKESK. Germline trimming cut 5 bases from V and 7 bases from J; bases unmatched to any gene: 10. The CDR3 is 16 residues long. CDR3 loop: CASSRGLAVVMNEQFF. Here the CDR3 DNA reads TGTGCCAGCAGCAGGGGACTAGCGGTCGTAATGAATGAGCAGTTCTTC.

This clone has a single count. The chain links TRBV18 to TRBJ2-7; 9 bases fit TRBD2. This CDR3 is 12 amino acids long. J lost 3 bases, V lost 9 bases, and 3 bases had no gene match. The germline CDR1 and CDR2 sequences are KGHSH and LQKENI. The CDR3 sequence is CASSGGNYEQYF. CDR3 in DNA: TGTGCCAGTAGCGGGGGAAACTACGAGCAGTACTTC.

The chain links TRBV12-5 to TRBJ2-2; 7 nucleotides align to TRBD1. The CDR3 consists of 22 residues. V shed 1 base and J 0 bases; nucleotides not matched to a gene: 20. The germline gives CDR1 LGHNT, CDR2 FRNRAP. In DNA form, the CDR3 reads TGTGCTAGTGGTTTGGGAACCCTCGTGACAGGGTATGGTGACTCGAACACCGGGGAGCTGTTTTTT. This translates into CASGLGTLVTGYGDSNTGELFF.

The J gene is TRBJ2-7, the V gene TRBV4-1; 9 bases fit TRBD2. This CDR3 comprises 16 residues. Germline-derived CDR1 and CDR2 are MGHRA and YSYEKL. V shed 1 base, J shed 2 bases, and the junction held 6 bases outside the gene matches. CDR3 bases: TGCGCCAGCAGCCAAGGTAGTAGCGGGAGTACCTACGAGCAGTACTTC. The encoded protein is CASSQGSSGSTYEQYF.

In this sample, this clone turned up a few times. The chain couples TRBV4-3 to TRBJ2-1, with 9 bases lining up with TRBD2. In germline, CDR1 is LGHNA, CDR2 YSLEER. Unmatched junction bases numbered 10, after V lost 0 bases and J lost 7 bases. CDR3 length: 17 amino acids. The CDR3 DNA is TGCGCCAGCAGCCAAGATCCCCTAGCGGGGTCACGGAATGAGCAGTTCTTC. This sequence encodes CASSQDPLAGSRNEQFF.

V is TRBV7-2 and J is TRBJ2-1, with D possibly being TRBD2 (6 bases). This CDR3 is 15 amino acids long. The germline gives CDR1 SGHTA, CDR2 FQGNSA. V lost 0 bases, J lost 9 bases, and 15 bases lay in between. Written as DNA, the CDR3 is TGTGCCAGCAGCTTAGCTAGCGGCCGTAGGAGTGAGCAGTTCTTC. Its protein is CASSLASGRRSEQFF.

The genes are TRBV11-2 and TRBJ2-2; no reliable D call. V lost 10 bases, J lost 1 base, and 13 bases lay in between. Looked up from germline, CDR1 is SGHAT and CDR2 is FQNNGV. The CDR3 is 14 residues long. The CDR3 reads CATKQVLNTGELFF. The CDR3 DNA reads TGTGCCACCAAACAAGTTTTGAACACCGGGGAGCTGTTTTTT.

This chain uses TRBV7-2 with TRBJ1-1, with a tentative D call TRBD1 (5 bases). From germline, CDR1 is SGHTA and CDR2 FQGNSA. V was trimmed by 3 bases and J by 10 bases, leaving 12 bases between them. This CDR3 comprises 12 residues. Here the CDR3 DNA reads TGTGCCAGCAGCTTCCCCAAGGGGTTAGCTTTCTTT. It translates to CASSFPKGLAFF.

The chain uses TRBV30 and TRBJ2-7; TRBD2 agrees at 8 bases. The trim removed 2 bases at V and 12 bases at J, leaving 9 bases unmatched. The CDR3 totals 12 residues. Germline V gene sequence: CDR1 GTSNPN, CDR2 SVGIG (reference sequence). In DNA form, the CDR3 reads TGTGCCTGGAGTCCTGAGCGGGGGAATAGGTACTTC. Amino acids: CAWSPERGNRYF.

The DNA for the CDR3 is TGCGCCAGCAGTGAAGGTCTCACTGAAGCTTTCTTT. Amino acid sequence: CASSEGLTEAFF. The J gene is TRBJ1-1, the V gene TRBV10-1; no firm D call. Trimming shortened V by 3 bases and J by 4 bases, and 6 bases separated the two germline ends. This CDR3 spans 12 amino acids. The germline V gene has CDR1 WNHNN and CDR2 SYGVQD (reference sequence).

This clone has ten or more counts. DNA for the CDR3: TGTGCCAGTAGTACGCACGGGGACAGATATAGGAACACTGAAGCTTTCTTT. Amino acid sequence: CASSTHGDRYRNTEAFF. This rearrangement joins TRBV19 to TRBJ1-1, with 7 positions matching TRBD1. The CDR3 covers 17 residues. The J segment lost 1 base and the V segment lost 4 bases, leaving 12 bases of the junction unmatched. Germline V CDR1 and CDR2: LNHDA, SQIVND (reference sequence).

This clone has only one observation. V is TRBV9 and J is TRBJ1-2; the D gene is possibly TRBD1 (6 bases). Per germline, CDR1 SGDLS and CDR2 YYNGEE. The CDR3 has 14 amino acids. Trimming took off 4 bases at V and 2 bases at J, with 12 bases between the two ends. CDR3 sequence: CASSLVDRNYGYTF. The CDR3 DNA reads TGTGCCAGCAGCCTGGTCGACAGGAACTATGGCTACACCTTC.

The chain has TRBV5-1 and TRBJ2-3, with D possibly called TRBD1 or TRBD2 (5 bases each). Germline values: CDR1 SGHRS, CDR2 YFSETQ. The CDR3 has 14 residues. Trimming cost V 5 bases and J 6 bases, with 16 bases left between them. For the CDR3, the DNA is TGCGCCAGCAGGGGGGACCTCGTTCTGGATACGCAGTATTTT. This encodes CASRGDLVLDTQYF.

V gene TRBV9 combines with J gene TRBJ2-1; either TRBD1 or TRBD2 may supply D (5 bases each). Germline CDR1 SGDLS, CDR2 YYNGEE. The CDR3 spans 14 residues. Trimming took 4 bases from V and 8 from J, leaving 16 bases between them. In DNA form, the CDR3 reads TGTGCCAGCAGCTATAGAGGGGCGCAGGATGAGCAGTTCTTC. Amino acid sequence: CASSYRGAQDEQFF. Filled out from reference TRBV9 and TRBJ2-1, the complete variable domain reads DSGVTQTPKHLITATGQRVTLRCSPRSGDLSVYWYQQSLDQGLQFLIQYYNGEERAKGNILERFSAQQFPDLHSELNLSSLELGDSALYFCASSYRGAQDEQFFGPGTRLTVL.